This entry describes one T cell receptor (beta chain). What it recognizes is unknown. This sample stems from a study of T cell responses to AZD1222 COVID-19 vaccine. Overall study findings and caveats: Clonal diversity may have been underestimated in mostly white British donors. Recipients of two AZD1222 doses showed rising Spike-specific TCR breadth and depth. No day 14 peak samples; only post-peak repertoires were characterized.

The CDR3 totals 15 residues. CDR1 and CDR2 (germline): SGHAT, FQDESV (reference sequence). Trimming cost V 6 bases and J 6 bases; bases outside gene matches: 10. Measured with immunoSEQ multiplex PCR; TCRdb has only the in-frame clones, and not every one. The table records about 170,000 clones, 75% to 90% of them present only once. The clonotype comes from an adult in good health. This material consisted of peripheral blood, taken on day 0 of AZD1222 vaccination. J is TRBJ2-1 and V is TRBV11-1; 8 bases agree with TRBD2. CDR3 region: CASSQSGSGINEQFF. The CDR3 DNA reads as TGTGCCAGCAGTCAGAGCGGGAGTGGTATCAATGAGCAGTTCTTC.